This record concerns one T cell receptor (beta chain) sequence. This sample was included in a study of monozygotic twins with inflammatory bowel disease. Following a re-call of the 5' RACE reads, TCRdb has one entry per CDR3 protein and lacks DNA. The listing contains 150,000 to 200,000 distinct CDR3 sequences. CDR3 length equals 15 residues. The chain recombines TRBV12-3 or TRBV12-4 with TRBJ2-7; absent DNA, TCRdb's TRBD1 call cannot be checked. Sequenced input: blood. The source is a human donor with ulcerative colitis or Crohn's disease, or a healthy co-twin of an affected twin (not recorded which). CDR3 region: CASSLNRDREYEQYF.